The 6 T cell receptor beta chains listed next were all sequenced from one sample in a study of blood T cell repertoires in COVID-19 (TCRdb year 2020). Library prep was done by the immunoSEQ multiplex PCR assay. Entries here come from immuneACCESS through TCRdb and include only in-frame sequences with V and J called. Some clones fail to appear in such tables; in the studies checked, an unresolved V gene covers under half of the shortfall, and the cause of the remainder is unknown. This sample is represented by around 150,000 clones; about 74% of them were singletons. 15% to 20% of the sample comes from the top ten. The source material was peripheral blood. The receptors come from a man between 50 and 59 years old with acute or convalescent COVID-19.

The chain uses TRBV5-6 and TRBJ1-2; D gene unclear. Trimming cost V 1 base and J 14 bases, with 15 bases left between them. Germline CDR1 SGHDT, CDR2 YYEEEE. The CDR3 totals 12 residues. CDR3 loop: CASSLRVPPGTF. The CDR3 DNA follows: TGTGCCAGCAGCTTGAGAGTTCCCCCGGGGACCTTC.

This chain joins TRBV6-2 or TRBV6-3 and TRBJ1-6; D not resolved. Germline CDR1 MNHEY, CDR2 SVGEGT. V lost 3 bases to trimming and J lost 7 bases, with 10 bases between them. This CDR3 is built from 14 residues. The DNA for the CDR3 is TGTGCCAGCAGTTATACAACCCGAAATTCACCCCTCCACTTT. Its translation is CASSYTTRNSPLHF.

The chain employs TRBV19 and TRBJ2-3, with a possible D match to TRBD1 (5 bases). CDR1 is LNHDA and CDR2 is SQIVND in the germline V gene (reference sequence). There are 12 residues in the CDR3. CDR3 DNA sequence: TGTAACTGCAGGGCCCGCACAGATACGCAGTATTTT. It specifies CNCRARTDTQYF. The whole variable domain, remainder taken from reference TRBV19 and TRBJ2-3, is DGGITQSPKYLFRKEGQNVTLSCEQNLNHDAMYWYRQDPGQGLRLIYYSQIVNDFQKGDIAEGYSVSREKKESFPLTVTSAQKNPTAFYLCNCRARTDTQYFGPGTRLTVL.

The V and J genes are TRBV7-6 and TRBJ2-1; 9 bases are a match to TRBD2. CDR1 is SGHVS, CDR2 FNYEAQ, per germline. CDR3 size: 16 residues. V lost 8 bases and J lost 4; bases outside the gene matches: 12. CDR3 nucleotides: TGTGCCAGCCGAAATCGCGGGGGGGCGGGTTACAATGAGCAGTTCTTC. Translation: CASRNRGGAGYNEQFF.

The V and J genes are TRBV19 and TRBJ1-2, with D uncertain. There are 12 residues in the CDR3. Trimming removed 1 base at V and 4 bases at J, with 4 bases between. The germline CDR1 and CDR2 sequences are LNHDA and SQIVND (reference sequence). Here the CDR3 reads CASSIASYGYTF. CDR3 coding DNA: TGTGCCAGTAGTATAGCCAGCTATGGCTACACCTTC. Using reference TRBV19 and TRBJ1-2 for the parts outside the CDR3, the full variable domain is DGGITQSPKYLFRKEGQNVTLSCEQNLNHDAMYWYRQDPGQGLRLIYYSQIVNDFQKGDIAEGYSVSREKKESFPLTVTSAQKNPTAFYLCASSIASYGYTFGSGTRLTVV.

Only one count was recorded for this clone. The gene calls are TRBV7-6 and TRBJ2-1, with a weak D call TRBD2 (6 bases). The CDR3 spans 13 residues. The germline gives CDR1 SGHVS, CDR2 FNYEAQ. The germline V and J ends were trimmed by 4 bases and 7 bases, with 11 bases remaining between them. CDR3 residues: CASSSAGFNEQFF. The CDR3 bases are TGTGCCAGCAGCTCCGCGGGGTTTAATGAGCAGTTCTTC.